The rows below give T cell receptor beta chains drawn from one sample of a study of cytomegalovirus exposure and HLA in healthy donors. The assay was immunoSEQ multiplex PCR, and TCRdb's table has in-frame clones only and misses some. The sample contains about 160,000 clones, under 90% of which appear only once. Sequencing was performed on PBMCs. The receptors derive from a man aged 18 to 30 in good health and CMV-seropositive. Each CDR3 is given with its conserved first and last residue. A D gene is named only where the DNA matches it firmly. For some rows the clone size is stated as once, few or many, or as a class when expanded; others skip it.

D gene: .; clone size: .; J gene: TRBJ2-5; V gene: TRBV5-1; CDR3 DNA: TGCGCCAGCAGCCCCCTCGGGGGTACGGAGACCCAGTACTTC; CDR3 protein: CASSPLGGTETQYF
D gene: TRBD2; clone size: .; J gene: TRBJ2-2; V gene: TRBV6-1; CDR3 DNA: TGTGCCAGCAGTACTAGCGGATGGAACACCGGGGAGCTGTTTTTT; CDR3 protein: CASSTSGWNTGELFF
D gene: .; clone size: .; J gene: TRBJ2-3; V gene: TRBV28; CDR3 DNA: TGTGCCAGCACCGATACTAGTTTGTTCTACTATTTT; CDR3 protein: CASTDTSLFYYF
D gene: .; clone size: .; J gene: TRBJ2-7; V gene: TRBV18; CDR3 DNA: TGTGCCAGCTCACCACCGGGGGAGGAGCAAGTAAACGAGCAGTACTTC; CDR3 protein: CASSPPGEEQVNEQYF
D gene: .; clone size: .; J gene: TRBJ1-3; V gene: TRBV9; CDR3 DNA: TGTGCCAGCAGTACCCTGAGCTCTGGAAACACCATATATTTT; CDR3 protein: CASSTLSSGNTIYF
D gene: TRBD1; clone size: .; J gene: TRBJ2-6; V gene: TRBV5-1; CDR3 DNA: TGCGCCAGCAGCTTGGTTACCGCCTCATACCGGGACAGGGGGCCTGGGGCCAACGTCCTGACTTTC; CDR3 protein: CASSLVTASYRDRGPGANVLTF
D gene: .; clone size: .; J gene: TRBJ2-7; V gene: TRBV4-1; CDR3 DNA: TGCGCCAGCAGCCCCCTACCTGTCGGCGAGCAGTACTTC; CDR3 protein: CASSPLPVGEQYF
D gene: .; clone size: .; J gene: TRBJ1-4; V gene: TRBV5-5; CDR3 DNA: TGTGCCAGCAGCTTGGATCCAGGTTATAATGAAAAACTGTTTTTT; CDR3 protein: CASSLDPGYNEKLFF
D gene: .; clone size: .; J gene: TRBJ2-3; V gene: TRBV5-1; CDR3 DNA: TGCGCCAGCAGCTTAAATAATCCAGATACGCAGTATTTT; CDR3 protein: CASSLNNPDTQYF
D gene: TRBD1; clone size: .; J gene: TRBJ1-5; V gene: TRBV6-6; CDR3 DNA: TGTGCCAGCAGTTATCTAGCAGGGGGCACGGGGCAGCCCCAGCATTTT; CDR3 protein: CASSYLAGGTGQPQHF
D gene: .; clone size: .; J gene: TRBJ1-1; V gene: TRBV11-2; CDR3 DNA: TGTGCCAGCAGCCTAAACTACAACACTGAAGCTTTCTTT; CDR3 protein: CASSLNYNTEAFF
D gene: .; clone size: .; J gene: TRBJ2-3; V gene: TRBV25-1; CDR3 DNA: TGTGCCAGCAGTGACCAAAGCACAGATACGCAGTATTTT; CDR3 protein: CASSDQSTDTQYF
D gene: TRBD1; clone size: .; J gene: TRBJ2-5; V gene: TRBV9; CDR3 DNA: TGTGCCAGCAGCGAGAGGGGACAGGGCCGGGAGACCCAGTACTTC; CDR3 protein: CASSERGQGRETQYF
D gene: .; clone size: .; J gene: TRBJ2-3; V gene: TRBV19; CDR3 DNA: TGTGCCAGTAGTATACTAGCATCAGATACGCAGTATTTT; CDR3 protein: CASSILASDTQYF
D gene: TRBD1; clone size: .; J gene: TRBJ1-3; V gene: TRBV9; CDR3 DNA: TGTGCCAGCAGCATCGGGACAGGCCTCCTCTCTGGAAACACCATATATTTT; CDR3 protein: CASSIGTGLLSGNTIYF
D gene: TRBD2; clone size: .; J gene: TRBJ2-7; V gene: TRBV5-1; CDR3 DNA: TGCGCCAGCAGCTTGCCCGGGACTAGCGGTACCTACGAGCAGTACTTC; CDR3 protein: CASSLPGTSGTYEQYF
D gene: TRBD2; clone size: .; J gene: TRBJ2-1; V gene: TRBV7-9; CDR3 DNA: TGTGCCAGCAGCTTTAGTCGGGCTAGCGGTTACAATGAGCAGTTCTTC; CDR3 protein: CASSFSRASGYNEQFF
D gene: TRBD2; clone size: few; J gene: TRBJ2-3; V gene: TRBV7-3; CDR3 DNA: TGTGCCAGCAGCTTAAGGGTGGGAGGGCCTGAGACAGATACGCAGTATTTT; CDR3 protein: CASSLRVGGPETDTQYF
D gene: .; clone size: .; J gene: TRBJ2-3; V gene: TRBV9; CDR3 DNA: TGTGCCAGCAGCGTAGCGGGACTCACAGATACGCAGTATTTT; CDR3 protein: CASSVAGLTDTQYF
D gene: .; clone size: .; J gene: TRBJ1-2; V gene: TRBV10-3; CDR3 DNA: TGTGCCATCAGCGGAACAGGATGGGGCTACACCTTC; CDR3 protein: CAISGTGWGYTF
D gene: TRBD1; clone size: .; J gene: TRBJ2-5; V gene: TRBV7-8; CDR3 DNA: TGTGCCAGCAGCTTTAACAGGGGCCAAGAGACCCAGTACTTC; CDR3 protein: CASSFNRGQETQYF
D gene: .; clone size: .; J gene: TRBJ2-7; V gene: TRBV6-6; CDR3 DNA: TGTGCCAGCAGAGGGGAGGATTACGAGCAGTACTTC; CDR3 protein: CASRGEDYEQYF
D gene: TRBD2; clone size: .; J gene: TRBJ2-1; V gene: TRBV19; CDR3 DNA: TGTGCCAGTAGTACTAGCGGGAGGTTGAATGAGCAGTTCTTC; CDR3 protein: CASSTSGRLNEQFF
D gene: .; clone size: .; J gene: TRBJ2-3; V gene: TRBV19; CDR3 DNA: TGTGCCAGTAATGACAGCCCTGAAGATACGCAGTATTTT; CDR3 protein: CASNDSPEDTQYF
D gene: TRBD1; clone size: once; J gene: TRBJ2-7; V gene: TRBV27; CDR3 DNA: TGTGCCAGCAGTCCTAGCCGTTTATTACAGGGGGACAAGGACGAGCAGTACTTC; CDR3 protein: CASSPSRLLQGDKDEQYF
D gene: .; clone size: .; J gene: TRBJ1-1; V gene: TRBV27; CDR3 DNA: TGTGCCAGCAGTTTATATGGAAGCGGGCAGTTCAACACTGAAGCTTTCTTT; CDR3 protein: CASSLYGSGQFNTEAFF
D gene: TRBD2; clone size: .; J gene: TRBJ2-7; V gene: TRBV9; CDR3 DNA: TGTGCCAGCAGCGTTAGCGGGCTGAGCTCCTACGAGCAGTACTTC; CDR3 protein: CASSVSGLSSYEQYF
D gene: TRBD1; clone size: .; J gene: TRBJ1-5; V gene: TRBV2; CDR3 DNA: TGTGCCAGCAGTGGGGACAGGGACTTTTATAGCAATCAGCCCCAGCATTTT; CDR3 protein: CASSGDRDFYSNQPQHF
D gene: .; clone size: .; J gene: TRBJ2-2; V gene: TRBV27; CDR3 DNA: TGTGCCAGCTCCAGGGGGCATGGACTAGTGGGATCTAACACCGGGGAGCTGTTTTTT; CDR3 protein: CASSRGHGLVGSNTGELFF
D gene: .; clone size: .; J gene: TRBJ1-3; V gene: TRBV7-6; CDR3 DNA: TGTGCCAGCAGCATCCTGGAGGGGTTTGCCAACACCATATATTTT; CDR3 protein: CASSILEGFANTIYF
D gene: .; clone size: .; J gene: TRBJ2-7; V gene: TRBV6-1; CDR3 DNA: TGTGCCAGCAGTGAAGGTAGGGGCCCCTACGAGCAGTACTTC; CDR3 protein: CASSEGRGPYEQYF
D gene: TRBD1; clone size: .; J gene: TRBJ2-1; V gene: TRBV6-6; CDR3 DNA: TGTGCCAGCAGACAGGGGGCGGGGAATGAGCAGTTCTTC; CDR3 protein: CASRQGAGNEQFF
D gene: TRBD1; clone size: .; J gene: TRBJ1-5; V gene: TRBV6-5; CDR3 DNA: TGTGCCAGCAGTTACAGACAGGGTAGGAATCAGCCCCAGCATTTT; CDR3 protein: CASSYRQGRNQPQHF
D gene: .; clone size: .; J gene: TRBJ2-3; V gene: TRBV13; CDR3 DNA: TGTGCCAGCAGCTCACGAGGAACAGATACGCAGTATTTT; CDR3 protein: CASSSRGTDTQYF
D gene: .; clone size: once; J gene: TRBJ2-7; V gene: TRBV7-8; CDR3 DNA: TGTGCCAGCAGCCCTTCAGGCTACGAGCAGTACTTC; CDR3 protein: CASSPSGYEQYF
D gene: .; clone size: once; J gene: TRBJ2-4; V gene: TRBV21-1; CDR3 DNA: TGTGCCAGCAGCAAAGGTACTAGCGGGAAGATGGGAAACATTCAGTACTTC; CDR3 protein: CASSKGTSGKMGNIQYF
D gene: TRBD1; clone size: .; J gene: TRBJ1-1; V gene: TRBV10-3; CDR3 DNA: TGTGCCATCAGAAAGTCCCTTCTGACAGGGGATTCATATGCTTTCTTT; CDR3 protein: CAIRKSLLTGDSYAFF
D gene: .; clone size: .; J gene: TRBJ2-1; V gene: TRBV2; CDR3 DNA: TGTGCCAGCAGGGGGCTTTTCGGGGGAGGAACGTACAATGAGCAGTTCTTC; CDR3 protein: CASRGLFGGGTYNEQFF
D gene: TRBD2; clone size: once; J gene: TRBJ2-5; V gene: TRBV6-1; CDR3 DNA: TGTGCCAGCCGATACTGGCTAGCGGGAGAGACCCAGTACTTC; CDR3 protein: CASRYWLAGETQYF
D gene: .; clone size: .; J gene: TRBJ2-1; V gene: TRBV5-1; CDR3 DNA: TGCGCCAGCAGCTTGTCGGGCAATGAGCAGTTCTTC; CDR3 protein: CASSLSGNEQFF
D gene: .; clone size: .; J gene: TRBJ2-1; V gene: TRBV11-3; CDR3 DNA: TGTGCCAGCAGCTTAGCCTCTGCGGGCTACAATGAGCAGTTCTTC; CDR3 protein: CASSLASAGYNEQFF
D gene: .; clone size: .; J gene: TRBJ2-7; V gene: TRBV10-3; CDR3 DNA: TGTGCCATCAGTGAGTTGGACTCACCCTACGAGCAGTACTTC; CDR3 protein: CAISELDSPYEQYF
D gene: TRBD2; clone size: .; J gene: TRBJ2-1; V gene: TRBV5-1; CDR3 DNA: TGCGCCAGCAGCTTGGATAGCGGGAATGAGCAGTTCTTC; CDR3 protein: CASSLDSGNEQFF
D gene: .; clone size: .; J gene: TRBJ2-1; V gene: TRBV2; CDR3 DNA: TGTGCCAGCAGTGGACAGCTCAACAATGAGCAGTTCTTC; CDR3 protein: CASSGQLNNEQFF
D gene: TRBD1; clone size: once; J gene: TRBJ1-5; V gene: TRBV19; CDR3 DNA: TGTGCCAGTAGTATTTCTACAGGGGGGAATCAGCCCCAGCATTTT; CDR3 protein: CASSISTGGNQPQHF
D gene: .; clone size: .; J gene: TRBJ2-2; V gene: TRBV27; CDR3 DNA: TGTGCCAGCAGGTCACGAGCGAACACCGGGGAGCTGTTTTTT; CDR3 protein: CASRSRANTGELFF
D gene: .; clone size: once; J gene: TRBJ2-7; V gene: TRBV2; CDR3 DNA: TGTGCCAGCAGTGAGCGGCAGGGTGGTTCCTACGAGCAGTACTTC; CDR3 protein: CASSERQGGSYEQYF
D gene: .; clone size: .; J gene: TRBJ2-1; V gene: TRBV7-8; CDR3 DNA: TGTGCCAGCAGCTTAGTGATTTTGCGGGACTGGGAGGAGCAGTTCTTC; CDR3 protein: CASSLVILRDWEEQFF
D gene: TRBD2; clone size: .; J gene: TRBJ2-1; V gene: TRBV7-3; CDR3 DNA: TGTGCCAGCAGCCCCCACCCCGTTGGTAGCGGGAGTTCGTACAATGAGCAGTTCTTC; CDR3 protein: CASSPHPVGSGSSYNEQFF
D gene: .; clone size: .; J gene: TRBJ2-7; V gene: TRBV7-9; CDR3 DNA: TGTGCCAGCAGCCTAGGGTCGGGGTCGGGTTACGAGCAGTACTTC; CDR3 protein: CASSLGSGSGYEQYF
D gene: .; clone size: .; J gene: TRBJ1-2; V gene: TRBV7-2; CDR3 DNA: TGTGCCAGCAGCTTACTTTCGGTTAACTATGGCTACACCTTC; CDR3 protein: CASSLLSVNYGYTF
D gene: TRBD2; clone size: .; J gene: TRBJ2-7; V gene: TRBV9; CDR3 DNA: TGTGCCAGCAGCCTCAGCGGGGGTACCTCCTCCTACGAGCAGTACTTC; CDR3 protein: CASSLSGGTSSYEQYF
D gene: TRBD2; clone size: .; J gene: TRBJ2-5; V gene: TRBV7-6; CDR3 DNA: TGTGCCAGCAGCTTAGAGACTAGCGGGTGGGGGTACCAAGAGACCCAGTACTTC; CDR3 protein: CASSLETSGWGYQETQYF
D gene: TRBD2; clone size: .; J gene: TRBJ2-5; V gene: TRBV4-1; CDR3 DNA: TGCGCCAGCAGCCAAGATCGCGTAGCGGGGCTGGAGACCCAGTACTTC; CDR3 protein: CASSQDRVAGLETQYF
D gene: .; clone size: .; J gene: TRBJ1-2; V gene: TRBV5-6; CDR3 DNA: TGTGCCAGCAGCTTGAAGCCGTCCGGTGGCTACACCTTC; CDR3 protein: CASSLKPSGGYTF